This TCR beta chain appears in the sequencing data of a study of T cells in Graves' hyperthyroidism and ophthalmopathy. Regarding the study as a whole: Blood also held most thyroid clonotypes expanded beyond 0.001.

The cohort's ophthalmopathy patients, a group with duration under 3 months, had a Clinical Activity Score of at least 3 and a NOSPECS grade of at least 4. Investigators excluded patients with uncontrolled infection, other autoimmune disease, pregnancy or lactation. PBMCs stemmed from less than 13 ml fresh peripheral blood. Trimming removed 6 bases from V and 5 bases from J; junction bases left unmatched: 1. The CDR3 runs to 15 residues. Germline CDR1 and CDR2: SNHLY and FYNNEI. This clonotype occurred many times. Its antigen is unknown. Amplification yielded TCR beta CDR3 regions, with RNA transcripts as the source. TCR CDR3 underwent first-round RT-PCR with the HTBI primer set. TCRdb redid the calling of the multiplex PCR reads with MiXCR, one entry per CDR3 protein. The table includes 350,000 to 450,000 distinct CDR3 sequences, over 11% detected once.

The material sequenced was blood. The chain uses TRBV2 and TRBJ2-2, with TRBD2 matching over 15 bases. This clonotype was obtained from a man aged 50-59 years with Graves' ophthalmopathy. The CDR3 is CASRGTSGRTGELFF. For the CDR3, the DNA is TGTGCCAGCAGAGGGACTAGCGGGAGGACCGGGGAGCTGTTTTTT.